The clone carrying this TCR beta chain was observed a handful of times. What it recognizes is unknown. These data originate in a study of beta chain features in type 1 diabetes. The wider study: All samples yielded 107,917,701 examined sorted cells. Study outcomes and limitations: Shorter TCRB CDR3s, moderately but significantly so, marked every one of the four CD4+ subsets in Type 1 diabetes patients.

CDR1 and CDR2 from the germline V gene are LGHNA and YNFKEQ. Trimming shortened V by 0 bases and J by 12 bases, and 18 bases separated the two germline ends. The CDR3 spans 15 residues. The authors reverse transcribed all of the isolated RNA, so sequencing captured expressed TCRB transcripts. Measured with immunoSEQ multiplex PCR; TCRdb has only the in-frame clones, and not every one. The data contain fewer than 400,000 clones, less than 9.5% of them singletons. The origin of this receptor is a woman in her late teens or twenties in good health. Sequencing was done on a sample of central memory CD4+ T cells from blood. The chain carries TRBV4-2 and TRBJ2-1; D is possibly TRBD2 (7 bases). This chain's CDR3 is CASSQDGGGGERQFF. CDR3 bases: TGTGCCAGCAGCCAAGATGGGGGCGGGGGCGAGCGGCAGTTCTTC.